Listed here are 18 T cell receptor beta chains from one sample, sequenced in a study of shared clonotypes between healthy human individuals (dated by TCRdb to the early 2020s). Preparation of the library involved the immunoSEQ multiplex PCR assay. Drawn from immuneACCESS, this table holds only the in-frame rearrangements with V and J called that TCRdb kept. Clones are partly lost; checked studies trace under half to an unresolved V gene and leave the rest unexplained. This sample holds about 690,000 clones; about 92% were observed only once. Clones ranked in the top ten supply about 33% of the sample. Sequenced sample: memory CD8+ T cells from PBMCs. Per the publication, the cell subset or site label means: CD45RO+ cells pooled with CCR7-negative TemRA cells. Receptor source: a man aged 18 to 29 in good health. Some clones in this sample may be carry-over from other donors' samples.

The J gene is TRBJ2-1, the V gene TRBV7-9; D is perhaps TRBD1 (5 bases). V gave up 0 bases and J gave up 7 bases, with 13 bases separating them. Germline V gives CDR1 SEHNR, CDR2 FQNEAQ (reference sequence). The length of the CDR3 is 15 residues. In DNA, the CDR3 is TGTGCCAGCAGCTTAGCGGGGCAGGGTAGGAATGAGCAGTTCTTC. Translated, it gives CASSLAGQGRNEQFF.

The chain employs TRBV7-3 and TRBJ2-7; 13 bases match TRBD2. V dropped 6 bases and J dropped 3; count of bases not matched to a gene: 5. In germline, CDR1 is SGHTA, CDR2 FQGTGA. This CDR3 has 15 residues. The CDR3 region is CASSSRTSGSYEQYF. CDR3 in DNA: TGTGCCAGCAGTTCCCGGACTAGCGGGAGCTACGAGCAGTACTTC.

The chain is built from TRBV28 and TRBJ2-7; 9 bases fit TRBD1. The V and J ends lost 7 bases and 3 bases, in that order; junction bases with no gene match: 7. The germline CDR1 and CDR2 sequences are MDHEN and SYDVKM. The CDR3 length is 14 residues. The CDR3 DNA reads TGTGCCAGCAACGTTCTGGGACAGGGCTACGAGCAGTACTTC. This encodes CASNVLGQGYEQYF.

This rearrangement joins TRBV5-1 to TRBJ1-1; 12 nucleotides line up with TRBD1. J gave up 3 bases and V 1 base, and 10 bases lay outside the gene matches. From germline, CDR1 is SGHRS and CDR2 YFSETQ. The CDR3 extends over 18 amino acids. The CDR3 loop reads CASSLYARDRGLDTEAFF. Written as DNA, the CDR3 is TGCGCCAGCAGCTTGTATGCCCGGGACAGGGGGCTTGACACTGAAGCTTTCTTT.

The chain joins TRBV9 to TRBJ2-7, with D possibly being TRBD1 (6 bases). This CDR3 region has 14 residues. V lost 4 bases, J lost 6 bases, and 17 bases lay in between. Germline values: CDR1 SGDLS, CDR2 YYNGEE. DNA for the CDR3: TGTGCCAGCAGCCCCGAGGTGAGGGGGTTCGAGCAGTACTTC. Translation: CASSPEVRGFEQYF.

The rearrangement links TRBV21-1 to TRBJ2-7; the D call in the table, TRBD1, was not verified against the DNA. TRBV21-1 is a listed pseudogene. The CDR3 spans 19 residues. The CDR3 loop reads CASSKYEGEGTGEVHEQYF. CDR3 nucleotides: TGTGCCAGCAGCAAGTACGAGGGTGAAGGGACAGGGGAAGTTCACGAGCAGTACTTC.

This clone was seen just once. The DNA for the CDR3 is TGCGCCAGCAGCTCGCCGACGAGGGAAGGCACAGATACGCAGTATTTT. As protein: CASSSPTREGTDTQYF. J is TRBJ2-3 and V is TRBV5-1; possible D gene TRBD2, 5 bases. The CDR3 is 16 amino acids. CDR1 is SGHRS, CDR2 YFSETQ, per germline. V dropped 3 bases and J dropped 1 base, with 15 bases sitting between them.

This chain connects TRBV28 to TRBJ1-5; D unclear. The CDR3 spans 17 residues. Trimming pared 5 bases from V and 4 bases from J, leaving 21 bases between. In germline, CDR1 is MDHEN, CDR2 SYDVKM. The CDR3 here is CASSIPPGRFSNQPQHF. CDR3 DNA: TGTGCCAGCAGTATCCCCCCGGGTAGGTTTTCGAATCAGCCCCAGCATTTT.

This clone was counted a few times. The rearrangement uses TRBV7-9 and TRBJ1-1; D call uncertain. CDR3 length: 10 residues. Germline loops: CDR1 SEHNR, CDR2 FQNEAQ (reference sequence). V was pared by 2 bases and J by 5 bases, with 0 bases between. CDR3 DNA: TGTGCCAGCAGCTTAACTGAAGCTTTCTTT. Protein sequence: CASSLTEAFF. Full variable domain (remainder filled in from reference TRBV7-9 and TRBJ1-1): DTGVSQNPRHKITKRGQNVTFRCDPISEHNRLYWYRQTLGQGPEFLTYFQNEAQLEKSRLLSDRFSAERPKGSFSTLEIQRTEQGDSAMYLCASSLTEAFFGQGTRLTVV.

The chain employs TRBV11-2 and TRBJ2-5; no firm D call. The V end was cut by 0 bases, the J end by 10 bases, with 15 bases between. CDR1 SGHAT and CDR2 FQNNGV come from the germline V gene. The CDR3 contains 14 residues. CDR3 coding DNA: TGTGCCAGCAGCTTAGATTCGGTTAACTCAGGCCAGTACTTC. This translates into CASSLDSVNSGQYF.

The rearrangement joins TRBV5-1 to TRBJ1-4; the match to TRBD1 covers 10 bases. CDR1 and CDR2 (germline): SGHRS, YFSETQ. The CDR3 covers 17 residues. Losses at the gene ends were 0 bases for V and 4 bases for J; bases not matched to a gene: 6. The CDR3 sequence is CASSLGRTGGFNEKLFF. CDR3 DNA: TGCGCCAGCAGCTTGGGGCGGACAGGGGGTTTTAATGAAAAACTGTTTTTT.

The chain is built from TRBV4-1 and TRBJ2-7; perhaps TRBD2 as D (5 bases). CDR1 is MGHRA, CDR2 YSYEKL, per germline. The V end was cut by 5 bases, the J end by 0 bases, with 14 bases between. There are 15 residues in the CDR3. Here the CDR3 DNA reads TGCGCCAGCAGCGAATCGAGGGCCAGCTCCTACGAGCAGTACTTC. This translates into CASSESRASSYEQYF.

This clone came up once. V gene TRBV4-2 combines with J gene TRBJ2-3; D unclear. Trimming left V 1 base short and J 2 bases short, with 22 bases between. Germline V gene data show CDR1 as LGHNA and CDR2 as YNFKEQ. The CDR3 spans 19 residues. CDR3 nucleotide sequence: TGTGCCAGCAGCCAAGGATTCCTTGAAACTTACCTCATCACAGATACGCAGTATTTT. Translation gives CASSQGFLETYLITDTQYF.

The chain has TRBV9 and TRBJ2-1; D is unresolved. The CDR3 extends over 16 amino acids. The germline V and J ends were trimmed by 4 bases and 6 bases, with 20 bases remaining between them. Germline V gene sequence: CDR1 SGDLS, CDR2 YYNGEE. The CDR3 spells CASSPPATTAVNEQFF. The DNA of the CDR3 is TGTGCCAGCAGCCCCCCAGCGACCACAGCTGTCAATGAGCAGTTCTTC.

The count of this clone is one. This rearrangement joins TRBV11-2 to TRBJ2-1, with TRBD2 matching 7 bases. Germline assignment: CDR1 SGHAT and CDR2 FQNNGV. J was trimmed by 8 bases and V by 5 bases; bases with no gene match: 9. This CDR3 comprises 14 residues. In DNA, the CDR3 is TGTGCCAGCAGCGGGAGGGCTCATAGGGATGAGCAGTTCTTC. Its protein is CASSGRAHRDEQFF. Supplemented by reference TRBV11-2 and TRBJ2-1, the full variable domain reads EAGVAQSPRYKIIEKRQSVAFWCNPISGHATLYWYQQILGQGPKLLIQFQNNGVVDDSQLPKDRFSAERLKGVDSTLKIQPAKLEDSAVYLCASSGRAHRDEQFFGPGTRLTVL.

This clone was seen a few times. The chain is built from TRBV28 and TRBJ1-2; possibly TRBD1 for D (5 bases). Germline V CDR1 and CDR2: MDHEN, SYDVKM. The CDR3 contains 13 residues. V lost 2 bases to trimming and J lost 7 bases, with 11 bases between them. This CDR3 reads CASSLGGRGGYTF. CDR3 sequence (DNA): TGTGCCAGCAGTTTAGGGGGGAGGGGTGGCTACACCTTC.

The chain couples TRBV11-1 to TRBJ1-1; a weak D match, TRBD1 (6 bases). Looked up from germline, CDR1 is SGHAT and CDR2 is FQDESV (reference sequence). CDR3 size: 15 residues. The V end lost 3 bases, the J end lost 0 bases, and 11 bases lay between the germline ends. The CDR3 DNA sequence: TGTGCCAGCAGCTTTCAGGGGTTCATGAACACTGAAGCTTTCTTT. Its translation: CASSFQGFMNTEAFF.

This clone has just one count. This chain uses TRBV9 with TRBJ2-7, with 9 positions matching TRBD2. With V trimmed by 0 bases and J by 7 bases, 8 bases remained unmatched. CDR3 length: 15 residues. Germline lookup yields CDR1 SGDLS and CDR2 YYNGEE. CDR3 nucleotides: TGTGCCAGCAGCGTAGGGGGCGGGAGGGCCGAAGAGCAGTACTTC. This encodes CASSVGGGRAEEQYF.